This T cell receptor (beta chain) originates from a study of blood T cell repertoires in COVID-19. Study background: Acute and convalescent COVID-19 specimens originated in the United States, Italy and Spain. PBMCs, B-cell-depleted T cells, or T cells were the source of the cDNA or gDNA that made up the material.

The authors' processing: Estimation of nucleated cell counts was performed using reference gene primer amplification. TCRdb's copy holds only in-frame clones and misses some; the assay was immunoSEQ multiplex PCR. D and trimming were read from the DNA, whereas the V and J calls and clone size are those reported in that table. The repertoire consists of about 44,000 clones, with roughly nine tenths occurring once and the leading ten covering around a sixth. Losses at the gene ends were 4 bases for V and 1 base for J; bases not matched to a gene: 8. Germline CDR1 reads SGDLS; CDR2 reads YYNGEE. This CDR3 is 18 amino acids long.

Sequencing was performed on peripheral blood. This receptor was obtained from a man aged 65 to 79 with active COVID-19. The genes are TRBV9 and TRBJ2-2, with 12 bases fitting TRBD2. The chain's CDR3 is CASSSGLAGLMNTGELFF. CDR3 coding DNA: TGTGCCAGCAGCTCAGGACTAGCGGGACTGATGAACACCGGGGAGCTGTTTTTT.